These T cell receptor beta chains were read from a single sample in a study of blood T cell repertoires in COVID-19. Only in-frame clones appear in the TCRdb table, and some are missing; sequencing was by immunoSEQ multiplex PCR. Of some 250,000 clones in the sample, 70% to 90% are singletons; the top ten hold 0.99%. Sequencing was performed on peripheral blood. The receptors were gathered from a woman in her 40s who had recovered from COVID-19. Both conserved end residues are part of each CDR3. A D gene is named only where the DNA matches it firmly. A clone size is listed for some rows: how often the clone was seen (once, few, many), or a class if it is expanded.

j_gene | abundance | d_gene | v_gene | CDR3aa | CDR3nt
TRBJ1-1 | NA | NA | TRBV30 | CAWRAGRRGVLDTEAFF | TGTGCCTGGAGGGCGGGGCGGCGGGGCGTTTTGGACACTGAAGCTTTCTTT
TRBJ1-4 | NA | NA | TRBV9 | CAKLADEKLFF | TGTGCCAAACTAGCGGATGAAAAACTGTTTTTT
TRBJ2-1 | NA | NA | TRBV10-3 | CAIGPTSTYEQFF | TGTGCCATCGGGCCGACTAGTACCTATGAGCAGTTCTTC
TRBJ2-2 | NA | TRBD2 | TRBV7-8 | CASSWTSGGTGELFF | TGTGCCAGCAGCTGGACTAGCGGGGGCACCGGGGAGCTGTTTTTT
TRBJ2-1 | NA | TRBD2 | TRBV7-6 | CASSPGLAGDLSSYNEQFF | TGTGCCAGCAGCCCCGGACTAGCGGGAGACCTGAGCTCCTACAATGAGCAGTTCTTC
TRBJ1-4 | NA | TRBD1 | TRBV11-2 | CASSPRDRVGKLFF | TGTGCCAGCAGCCCCCGGGACAGGGTGGGAAAACTGTTTTTT
TRBJ2-3 | NA | NA | TRBV12-5 | CASGATGYYTDTQYF | TGTGCTAGTGGTGCAACAGGTTATTACACAGATACGCAGTATTTT
TRBJ1-1 | NA | NA | TRBV30 | CAWSVGPNTEAFF | TGTGCCTGGAGTGTGGGCCCGAACACTGAAGCTTTCTTT
TRBJ2-5 | NA | NA | TRBV24-1 | CATSGPTGLETQYF | TGTGCCACCAGTGGCCCGACGGGGTTAGAGACCCAGTACTTC
TRBJ2-7 | NA | NA | TRBV18 | CASSPGQNSYEQYF | TGTGCCAGCTCACCGGGACAAAACTCCTACGAGCAGTACTTC
TRBJ2-7 | NA | NA | TRBV10-3 | CAIRASETGEQYF | TGTGCCATCAGGGCGAGTGAGACTGGCGAGCAGTACTTC
TRBJ1-3 | NA | NA | TRBV18 | CASSPPGGNTIYF | TGTGCCAGCTCACCACCCGGGGGAAACACCATATATTTT
TRBJ2-7 | NA | NA | TRBV5-1 | CASSSSRGSGSYEQYF | TGCGCCAGCAGCTCGTCCCGGGGGTCAGGCTCCTACGAGCAGTACTTC
TRBJ2-5 | NA | NA | TRBV6-2/TRBV6-3 | CASSYLGRERGQETQYF | TGTGCCAGCAGTTACTTGGGGCGGGAGAGGGGGCAAGAGACCCAGTACTTC
TRBJ2-3 | once | TRBD1 | TRBV19 | CASSNWGRGSTDTQYF | TGTGCCAGTAGTAATTGGGGCAGGGGGTCCACAGATACGCAGTATTTT
TRBJ2-2 | NA | TRBD1 | TRBV11-2 | CASSFGTGRTGELFF | TGTGCCAGCAGCTTTGGGACAGGGCGGACCGGGGAGCTGTTTTTT
TRBJ2-7 | NA | TRBD1 | TRBV6-5 | CASSQGAYEQYF | TGTGCCAGCAGTCAGGGGGCCTACGAGCAGTACTTC
TRBJ2-1 | NA | NA | TRBV6-2/TRBV6-3 | CASSYPTPGGSTFEQFF | TGTGCCAGCAGTTACCCGACTCCGGGGGGCTCCACTTTTGAGCAGTTCTTC
TRBJ1-1 | NA | NA | TRBV7-2 | CASSLGNRGTEAFF | TGTGCCAGCAGCTTAGGCAACCGGGGCACTGAAGCTTTCTTT
TRBJ2-5 | NA | NA | TRBV19 | CASSITGSETQYF | TGTGCCAGTAGTATCACCGGGAGCGAGACCCAGTACTTC
TRBJ1-2 | NA | TRBD1 | TRBV10-3 | CAILQGARGYGYTF | TGTGCCATCCTACAGGGGGCGCGGGGCTATGGCTACACCTTC
TRBJ1-6 | NA | NA | TRBV30 | CAWSLGGIWGNSPLHF | TGTGCCTGGAGTTTGGGGGGGATCTGGGGTAATTCACCCCTCCACTTT
TRBJ2-7 | NA | TRBD1 | TRBV10-3 | CAIGQGYEQYF | TGTGCCATCGGACAGGGATACGAGCAGTACTTC
TRBJ2-1 | few | NA | TRBV9 | CASSVGSHGGLGEQFF | TGTGCCAGCAGCGTAGGTTCGCACGGCGGCCTCGGTGAGCAGTTCTTC
TRBJ2-7 | NA | NA | TRBV5-6 | CASRGAHYEQYF | TGTGCCAGCAGGGGGGCCCACTACGAGCAGTACTTC
TRBJ2-1 | NA | TRBD2 | TRBV6-5 | CASSYSILAGKNEQFF | TGTGCCAGCAGTTACTCGATTCTAGCGGGCAAAAATGAGCAGTTCTTC
TRBJ1-2 | NA | TRBD1 | TRBV18 | CASSPRTGNYGYTF | TGTGCCAGCTCACCCCGGACAGGCAACTATGGCTACACCTTC
TRBJ2-2 | NA | TRBD2 | TRBV2 | CASSLTSGYTGELFF | TGTGCCAGCAGCCTGACTAGCGGGTACACCGGGGAGCTGTTTTTT
TRBJ2-5 | once | NA | TRBV6-2/TRBV6-3 | CASSPVWAAGPVVETQYF | TGTGCCAGCAGCCCCGTGTGGGCAGCGGGCCCGGTGGTGGAGACCCAGTACTTC